The clone carrying this T cell receptor (beta chain) showed up just a few times. Its antigen is undetermined. This sample was included in a study of blood T cells in healthy people across ages. Study findings and constraints: The study could not conclusively compare naive and antigen-experienced cells, given its unsorted PBMCs.

It was with a sample-barcoded 5' primer and a J-beta primer mix that a second PCR of roughly 6 to 12 cycles was run. The template-switch adaptor, which had 12 random nucleotides, put a tag on each cDNA molecule. A single record per CDR3 protein comes from TCRdb applying MiXCR to the 5' RACE reads. The table has about 780,000 distinct CDR3 sequences, around 62% seen once; the top ten hold about a quarter. V was cut by 5 bases and J by 4 bases, with 18 bases left in between. Germline CDR1 is SGHTA and CDR2 is FQGNSA. The CDR3 consists of 15 residues. This sequence was found in a man aged 25 to 40 in good health. What was sequenced was blood. The chain carries TRBV7-2 and TRBJ2-7, with D perhaps matching TRBD1 or TRBD2 (5 bases each). This CDR3 reads CASSLRGTLPYEQYF. Here the CDR3 DNA reads TGTGCCAGCAGCCTTCGTGGGACCCTACCTTACGAGCAGTACTTC.